These T cell receptor beta chains were read from a single sample in a study of identical twins. MiXCR was run by TCRdb on the 5' RACE reads, yielding one entry per CDR3 protein. The profile shows a few hundred thousand distinct CDR3 sequences, more than 9% of them singletons. The same sample was also used in a study of yellow fever vaccine responses in identical twins.

Source material: PBMCs. The receptors stem from a woman aged 18-35 years in good health. CDR3s include the opening cysteine and the closing phenylalanine or tryptophan. Size is stated for part of the rows, as once, few or many counts, or as a class when the clone is expanded.

V: TRBV6-5; size: many; CDR3: CASSSGQGREETQYF
V: TRBV15; size: .; CDR3: CATSSPGTALGEQYF
V: TRBV5-1; size: few; CDR3: CASSPGDRSYQPQHF
V: TRBV29-1; size: few; CDR3: CSVTGRKKETGELGETQYF
V: TRBV6-4; size: .; CDR3: CASSADRGSSGELFF
V: TRBV4-2; size: many; CDR3: CASSQGPKVAGTPDTQYF
V: TRBV30; size: .; CDR3: CAWNTGELFF
V: TRBV12-3/TRBV12-4; size: .; CDR3: CASSTPSGQGSNEQYF
V: TRBV12-3/TRBV12-4; size: many; CDR3: CASRVDTLIGYTF
V: TRBV12-3/TRBV12-4; size: .; CDR3: CASSLVDGGTYEQYF
V: TRBV5-1; size: few; CDR3: CASSGNLDSPLHF
V: TRBV7-6; size: many; CDR3: CASSLGGQGEGRETQYF
V: TRBV10-3; size: few; CDR3: CAISLGPERTDTQYF
V: TRBV11-2; size: many; CDR3: CASSSSLGSGTGELFF
V: TRBV15; size: few; CDR3: CATSRPPGQGAEEQYF
V: TRBV21-1; size: few; CDR3: CASSKEGDRNEETQYF
V: TRBV4-3; size: many; CDR3: CASSHLTSRDNEQFF
V: TRBV12-3/TRBV12-4; size: few; CDR3: CAINHRTDLPGELFF
V: TRBV2; size: many; CDR3: CANKPLGATYEQYF
V: TRBV7-6; size: .; CDR3: CASSRREGDNTEAFF
V: TRBV20-1; size: .; CDR3: CSARVRGVHGELFF
V: TRBV15; size: many; CDR3: CATSRGWNTGELFF
V: TRBV7-8; size: few; CDR3: CASSLVAANYEQYF
V: TRBV12-3/TRBV12-4; size: many; CDR3: CAVRGAGTYNEQFF
V: TRBV7-9; size: .; CDR3: CASSPPTPGQPQHF
V: TRBV6-1; size: many; CDR3: CASRAEGAYSNEQFF
V: TRBV29-1; size: many; CDR3: CSVDADDRANIQYF
V: TRBV7-2; size: few; CDR3: CASSLDPQLYGYTF
V: TRBV25-1; size: few; CDR3: CASSQAGGSEQYF
V: TRBV20-1; size: many; CDR3: CSARGGQPQHF
V: TRBV18; size: .; CDR3: CASSPGLSNYEQYF
V: TRBV19; size: many; CDR3: CASSILQGREQYF
V: TRBV6-6; size: few; CDR3: CATKGRDNSPLHF
V: TRBV20-1; size: many; CDR3: CSARDIKKVYEQFF
V: TRBV2; size: .; CDR3: CASGRDRGLTNEQFF
V: TRBV4-3; size: few; CDR3: CASSQGLWGEQFF
V: TRBV20-1; size: few; CDR3: CSASKTGTDTQYF
V: TRBV20-1; size: .; CDR3: CSAYRAENTEAFF
V: TRBV12-3/TRBV12-4; size: .; CDR3: CASSLALGRQGSSYEQYF
V: TRBV27; size: .; CDR3: CASIQPIGTGSYEQYF
V: TRBV20-1; size: .; CDR3: CRAGQGEAETQYF
V: TRBV28; size: many; CDR3: CASSPRTGQETQYF
V: TRBV4-3; size: many; CDR3: CASSQEHLGFTGELFF
V: TRBV12-3/TRBV12-4; size: many; CDR3: CASSRVNTGELFF
V: TRBV7-9; size: .; CDR3: CASSFPGSGRAHTQYF
V: TRBV5-1; size: once; CDR3: CASKPLGGGTDTQYF
V: TRBV7-9; size: many; CDR3: CASSLGQGNGNTIYF
V: TRBV7-9; size: many; CDR3: CASSWTGHEQFF
V: TRBV6-2/TRBV6-3; size: .; CDR3: CASSYQSSETQYF
V: TRBV9; size: many; CDR3: CASSGTGSNEQFF